One T cell receptor beta chain is described in this entry. This clone has more than one count but fewer than ten. It lacks a known antigen. No base-level quality is on record; no much larger clone is a single base apart. The data derive from a study of blood T cell repertoires in COVID-19 (dated by TCRdb to 2019 to 2021). Notes on the research overall: The collaborator samples originated in the United States, Italy and Spain and spanned the acute and convalescent phases of COVID-19. The prospective study material was composed of cDNA or gDNA derived from T cells, B-cell-depleted T cells, or PBMCs. The samples were drawn from the first 160 participants of the ongoing ImmuneRACE study and from roughly 1,300 subjects provided by 6 global collaborators. Nearly every sample came with metadata listing a de-identified subject ID, COVID-19 status, age in years and sex. The dataset comprised deeply sampled blood TCRbeta repertoires from subjects exposed to, actively infected with, or recovered from COVID-19. HLA class I and class II types, where available, came from metadata supplied by the sample provider rather than from assay-based typing. The repertoires were released in a freely available public database meant as a resource for research on the immune response to SARS-CoV-2. Paper-wide results and their limitations: The amount of clinical and demographic metadata varied by source and participant and was provided uncurated.

TCRbeta CDR3 regions were amplified from genomic DNA by means of the immunoSEQ Assay, a bias-controlled multiplex PCR. Regarding the original processing steps: Within the assay, amplification of reference gene primers was used to estimate how many nucleated cells each sample contained. Sequence reads were collapsed and filtered to measure the absolute abundance of every unique TCRbeta CDR3 rearrangement. For each sample, productive Simpson clonality was calculated as the square root of Simpson's diversity index over productive rearrangements. TCRdb obtained this table from immuneACCESS and retained in-frame rearrangements with V and J assigned. These tables miss some clones; where compared with another copy, unresolved V genes account for less than half of the shortfall, and the remainder is unexplained. From that table come the V and J calls and clone size; the DNA was used to work out D and trimming. This sample lists about 64,000 clones; about 81% were detected once. The top ten clonotypes cover 14% to 15% of the sample.

The collaborating institutions used their own protocols to collect whole blood in K2EDTA tubes. For TCRbeta analysis, collaborators shipped samples in one of three forms: frozen whole blood, isolated PBMCs, or DNA extracted from either of those sample types. The specimen was peripheral blood. The TCR originated in an elderly man with acute or convalescent COVID-19.

The DNA sequence is given as TGTGCCAGCAGCTTAGCGCGGGTCTCGGGGTTCACTGAAGCTTTCTTT. Translation gives CASSLARVSGFTEAFF. The chain joins TRBV7-8 to TRBJ1-1, with the D gene uncertain. From a lookup of the germline V gene, CDR1 and CDR2 are SGHVS and FQNEAQ. V sheds 0 bases and J sheds 4 bases, leaving 15 bases between their ends. The CDR3 contains 16 residues, cysteine and phenylalanine counted. The CDR3 DNA has 48 bases and is translated from base 1.